This TCR beta chain comes out of a study of control samples from healthy donors and cancer patients. Repertoires were generated with immunoSEQ multiplex PCR, while TCRdb's copy carries only in-frame clones and drops some. The table includes 90,000 to 140,000 clones, around 82% detected once. This CDR3 contains 16 residues. Per the germline V gene, CDR1 is WNHNN and CDR2 is SYGVQD (reference sequence). Trimming cost V 6 bases and J 0 bases, with 15 bases left between them. The sequence derives from a woman in her 50s in good health. Sequenced material: blood. The V call is TRBV10-1, the J call TRBJ1-5; D unresolved. The DNA for the CDR3 is TGCGCCAGCAGCGGAGTGGGTTATTATAGCAATCAGCCCCAGCATTTT. Encoded protein: CASSGVGYYSNQPQHF.